Shown below are 11 T cell receptor beta chains from a single sample sequenced in a study of T-cell reconstitution after alpha-beta-depleted transplantation in children. TCRbeta library preparation incorporated unique molecular identifiers. TCRdb redid the calling of the PCR reads with MiXCR, one entry per CDR3 protein. The data hold 300,000 or so distinct CDR3 sequences, with about 10% observed a single time. This specimen was PBMCs from the stem cell graft donor, taken from the stem cell graft. These receptors all come from a human donor who donated a stem cell graft to a child with SCID.

This clonotype was seen a few times. This chain links TRBV4-1 with TRBJ2-7, with D unresolved. Germline loops: CDR1 MGHRA, CDR2 YSYEKL. The CDR3 runs to 13 residues. V shed 1 base and J shed 4 bases, with 8 bases lying between them. The CDR3 nucleotides read TGCGCCAGCAGCCAAGGATGGATGTACGAGCAGTACTTC. It encodes CASSQGWMYEQYF.

The chain couples TRBV20-1 to TRBJ2-3; possibly TRBD2 for D (6 bases). CDR1 is DFQATT and CDR2 is SNEGSKA in the germline V gene (reference sequence). Trimming removed 2 bases at V and 0 bases at J, with 21 bases between. The CDR3 contains 18 residues. The CDR3 sequence is CSARLSGAGLSSTDTQYF. The DNA of the CDR3 is TGCAGTGCTAGACTTTCCGGGGCGGGGCTATCTAGCACAGATACGCAGTATTTT.

The chain joins TRBV27 to TRBJ2-4; 9 bases fit TRBD1. The CDR3 covers 12 residues. The ends lost 7 bases at V and 8 bases at J; junction bases unmatched: 3. The germline CDR1 and CDR2 sequences are MNHEY and SMNVEV (reference sequence). In nucleotides, the CDR3 is TGTGCCAGCACGGACAGGGGCGACATTCAGTACTTC. The encoded protein is CASTDRGDIQYF.

This clonotype was seen a handful of times. The rearrangement uses TRBV7-2 and TRBJ2-1; 12 nucleotides line up with TRBD2. J gave up 9 bases and V 5 bases, and 5 bases lay outside the gene matches. Per the germline V gene, CDR1 is SGHTA and CDR2 is FQGNSA. This CDR3 region has 14 residues. CDR3 loop: CASSQRLAGAEQFF. The DNA of the CDR3 is TGTGCCAGCAGCCAGAGACTAGCGGGGGCTGAGCAGTTCTTC.

This clonotype was detected a few times. J is TRBJ2-1 and V is TRBV5-1; a possible D gene is TRBD1 (6 bases). CDR3 length: 15 amino acids. CDR1 SGHRS and CDR2 YFSETQ come from the germline V gene. V gave up 3 bases and J gave up 4 bases, with 14 bases separating them. The CDR3 protein is CASSSDSSFYNEQFF. CDR3 coding DNA: TGCGCCAGCAGCTCGGACAGCTCTTTTTACAATGAGCAGTTCTTC.

This sequence joins TRBV5-1 and TRBJ2-1; 7 bases agree with TRBD1. The germline gives CDR1 SGHRS, CDR2 YFSETQ. The CDR3 loop spans 15 amino acids. Trimming removed 2 bases from V and 6 bases from J; junction bases left unmatched: 8. CDR3 residues: CASSLVQGVGNEQFF. The CDR3 coding sequence is TGCGCCAGCAGCTTAGTCCAGGGGGTAGGCAATGAGCAGTTCTTC.

The table lists this clonotype with many counts. The chain combines TRBV29-1 with TRBJ2-1; D gene unclear. V lost 8 bases and J 3 bases, leaving 11 bases between the germline ends. Germline V gene sequence: CDR1 SQVTM, CDR2 ANQGSEA. The CDR3 spans 12 residues. CDR3 nucleotides: TGCAGCCTCCTGGACGGCTACAATGAGCAGTTCTTC. Translation gives CSLLDGYNEQFF.

This clonotype showed up just a few times. The rearrangement links TRBV12-3 or TRBV12-4 to TRBJ1-5; D is possibly TRBD1 (5 bases). CDR3 size: 15 residues. V shed 5 bases and J shed 0 bases, with 11 bases lying between them. In nucleotides, the CDR3 is TGTGCCAGCAGTCTCAGGGATATTAGCAATCAGCCCCAGCATTTT. Residues: CASSLRDISNQPQHF.

This sequence joins TRBV12-3 or TRBV12-4 and TRBJ1-2; TRBD1 agrees at 8 bases. J lost 2 bases, V lost 6 bases, and 8 bases had no gene match. The CDR3 is 15 amino acids. The CDR3 coding sequence is TGTGCCAGCAGACCTAGACAGGGGCCGAACTATGGCTACACCTTC. Protein product: CASRPRQGPNYGYTF.

In its sample, this clonotype was seen many times. The chain links TRBV9 to TRBJ2-3; D perhaps matches TRBD1 (6 bases). The CDR3 has 16 residues. The V end lost 0 bases, the J end lost 2 bases, and 13 bases lay between the germline ends. Germline V lookup: CDR1 SGDLS, CDR2 YYNGEE. The CDR3 region is CASSVVAWTATDTQYF. The CDR3, as DNA: TGTGCCAGCAGCGTAGTCGCGTGGACAGCCACAGATACGCAGTATTTT.

The chain has TRBV2 and TRBJ2-3, with D possibly TRBD2 on 5 matching bases. From germline, CDR1 is SNHLY and CDR2 FYNNEI. Trimming removed 3 bases from V and 0 bases from J, with 10 bases in between. The CDR3 loop spans 15 amino acids. CDR3 in amino acids: CASSEVGVSTDTQYF. The CDR3 DNA reads as TGTGCCAGCAGTGAGGTCGGGGTAAGCACAGATACGCAGTATTTT.